The source of this T cell receptor beta chain is a study of cytomegalovirus exposure and HLA in healthy donors (dated by TCRdb to about 2017). About the investigation overall: An earlier analysis of roughly 630 of the donors reported about 290 Gb of sequence data and 117 million unique TCR beta sequences from around 200 million T cells. Rather than drawing on any new phenotypic data, the later analysis identified candidate immune exposures from TCR beta sequences and the way those sequences occurred across donors. The study was designed to test whether signatures of past pathogen exposure could be identified by cataloging public T cell receptors. Along with the approximately 700-subject first cohort, a separate validation cohort of over a hundred different subjects was used. The T cell repertoires of around 670 subjects were profiled by immunosequencing and related to cytomegalovirus serostatus. The genetic ancestry cluster associated with self-reported Caucasian donors included roughly four fifths of the 398 genotyped donors. A later genetic analysis used genome-wide SNP genotypes for 398 of the 666 donors, treating that subset as a discovery cohort. Among 350 to 400 genotyped donors of the cohort, an average of approximately 230,000 unique TCR beta nucleotide sequences were sequenced per donor, around 20% of them non-productive. Donor age, sex, ethnicity and CMV serostatus were collected together with the repertoire data. About five DR-DQ haplotypes were handled as single units for association and clustering because linkage in the cohort was strong. HLA typing included class I and class II loci at four-digit resolution. Every repertoire in the discovery cohort had been generated on one and the same sequencing platform. To predict cytomegalovirus infection status, the study brought together high-throughput TCR immunosequencing, statistical association of individual TCRs with disease status, and machine learning. An earlier analysis of 587 of the donors used high-throughput TCR beta sequencing to judge whether each TCR beta V gene segment behaved as functional or pseudogenic. In a later analysis, previously published TCR beta repertoires from 666 donors were re-analyzed and high-resolution HLA genotyping was added so that TCR occurrence patterns could be studied. The number of donors typed differed by locus, with roughly 629-640 for A, B, C, DRB1 and DQB1, roughly 520 for DQA1, about 610 for DPA1, and over 400 for DPB1. An early release that covered roughly 600 HLA-typed donors contained 300 to 350 gigabases of sequencing data and tens of millions of unique TCR sequences.

Library creation used the immunoSEQ multiplex PCR assay. For the multiplex PCR, a mixture combining 60 forward primers for TCR Vbeta segments and 13 reverse primers for TCR Jbeta segments was used. Amplification of the CDR3 region of rearranged TCR beta genes was performed with a multiplex PCR assay on genomic DNA. Amplified TCR beta libraries were sequenced as 87-base-pair reads on the Illumina HiSeq System. Per the original workflow: A later analysis tallied roughly 78 million unique TCR beta chains across the 610 or so repertoires, and around 10 million of those chains were shared by two or more donors. Raw reads were error-corrected and collapsed into unique sequences by a nearest-neighbor algorithm in which closely related sequences were merged to remove PCR and sequencing errors. V, D and J gene segments were assigned by aligning CDR3 sequences to IMGT reference sequences. For a sequence to be retained, a match of at least six nucleotides to both a V gene segment and a J gene segment was required. Rearrangements were classified as productive when the CDR3 lacked stop codons and remained in frame with V and J, and all other rearrangements were classified as non-productive. CDR3 was defined by IMGT convention, running from the second conserved V-encoded cysteine to the conserved J-encoded phenylalanine. The earlier analysis of a few hundred of the donors excluded sequences that lacked an unambiguous match to a single V gene segment. In an earlier analysis of 587 of the donors, a V segment was called functional when productive rearrangements were above 56.7%, and segregating when the standard deviation between donors exceeded 5%. A statistical classification framework was built for diagnosing cytomegalovirus status from the catalog of TCR beta chain sequences. In a later analysis, V and J genes were assigned by comparing TCR nucleotide sequences against IMGT/GENE-DB human TR gene sequences. The TCRdist pipeline was used in a later analysis to assign CDR3 sequences and most-parsimonious VDJ recombination scenarios. In a later analysis, each TCR beta chain was defined by its CDR3 amino acid sequence together with its V-gene family, and reads without a unique V-gene family were excluded. As a way to deal with suspected cross-contamination and a sequencing artifact, a later analysis dropped roughly 600 nucleotide sequences that were highly shared and had low generation probability. For each public chain, a later analysis derived a clonal expansion index from normalized ranks of inferred template counts within each repertoire. In a later analysis, generation probabilities were computed with a VDJ recombination model fitted to out-of-frame rearrangements, and the resulting probabilities were checked against IGoR. In a later analysis, TCR-TCR, TCR-HLA and TCR-CMV co-occurrence was scored with hypergeometric tests, and a repertoire-size bias correction was applied to TCR pairs. To estimate false discovery rates, a later analysis permuted the HLA or CMV assignments 20 times. In a later analysis, co-occurring TCRs were grouped using DBSCAN, with TCRdist sequence similarity added in when clustering inside HLA-allele-positive subsets. Co-occurrence clustering excluded repertoires with fewer than 30,000 or more than 120,000 public chains, plus five with anomalous nucleotide sharing. Sourced from immuneACCESS, this table was stored by TCRdb with only in-frame sequences that have V and J called. A share of the clones is absent; for the studies checked, an unresolved V gene accounts for under half, and the remainder has no known explanation. V, J and clone size were drawn from that table, and D and trimming were deduced from the DNA. This sample lists over 100,000 clones; approximately 71% were detected once. The ten top clones hold 8.5% to 10% of the sample.

A note on this clone: What this receptor recognizes is not known. No much larger clonotype is one base removed from it; base qualities were not supplied.

The CDR3 has 15 amino acids, counting the end cysteine and phenylalanine. Solely the CDR3 DNA is kept, with 45 bases framed from the first base. CDR1 MDHEN and CDR2 SYDVKM are derived from the germline V gene. V ends up 2 bases short and J 3 bases short, with an unmatched junction base count of 7. In total, around 600 healthy bone marrow donors made up the cohort. Cohort members were all nominally healthy when sampled, although unrecorded immune exposures were likely present. The donor tested CMV seropositive, placing the donor among the 250 to 350 seropositive members of the cohort. A peripheral blood sample was collected from each donor, and TCR beta sequencing was performed on peripheral blood mononuclear cells. Genomic DNA was extracted from the blood cell samples with the Qiagen DNeasy Blood Extraction Kit. What the authors observed across the whole study: While some public TCRs were present in many individuals, most TCR sequences turned up only very rarely across donors. A few of the identified cytomegalovirus-associated TCR beta chains were confirmed in vitro to be specific for cytomegalovirus antigens. The sequencing pipeline was judged likely to have produced a cluster of highly shared sequence variants as a technical artifact. In an earlier analysis of fewer than 700 of the donors, most TCR beta V segments appeared in productive rearrangements about 90% or about 30% of the time, broadly matching IMGT annotations. HLA typing was unavailable for some donors at each locus, so association tests used only the typed subset. In this cohort, only TCR beta chains were sequenced, and detectable features were limited by the absence of alpha or paired-chain data. Correlated functional status among segregating V segments might be attributable to linkage disequilibrium, but an unknown experimental factor could not be ruled out. Compared with equally common non-associated chains, HLA-associated TCR beta chains in a later analysis were more clonally expanded and had lower generation probabilities. At a false discovery rate of 0.05, a later analysis linked 16,951 TCR beta sequences to specific HLA alleles. A later genetic analysis reported fewer N-insertions in productive TCRs among donors in an Asian-associated ancestry cluster than the roughly 650-donor mean. According to the authors, the approach could potentially be generalized to other disease states and immunological phenotypes. In a later analysis, several top co-occurrence clusters were reported to appear linked to parvovirus B19, influenza, CMV and Epstein-Barr virus. For the cohort, immune exposure information was limited to CMV serostatus. According to a later analysis, most CMV-associated TCR beta chains appeared to be HLA-restricted, and the HLA associations seemed to be driven largely by CMV exposure. Because counts were too low, some 17 rarely observed V segments, including chromosome 9 orphons, were left out of the earlier analysis of approximately 580 of the donors. The study listed 164 TCR beta chains as associated with cytomegalovirus. In a later analysis, TCR association rates were found to vary across HLA loci, with the most associated TCRs seen for DRB1 alleles and the fewest for HLA-C alleles. When HLA alleles, especially DR and DQ, strongly co-occurred, TCR associations were difficult to assign to individual alleles. In both the original and validation cohorts, the classifier was reported to diagnose cytomegalovirus status with high specificity and sensitivity. A further reported finding was that TCR beta sequences accurately predicted the HLA-A and HLA-B alleles for most subjects in the first cohort. Because the 87-base-pair reads could not distinguish some IMGT-functional V segments, including TRBV6-2 and TRBV6-3, those segments were excluded. An association between a missense DCLRE1C variant and V-gene and J-gene trimming of TCR beta chains was found in a later genetic analysis and replicated in an independent cohort. Sequencing depth was assumed to be roughly uniform across donors in the presence/absence analyses, though that assumption may not hold.

The chain is made from TRBV28 and TRBJ2-7, and TRBD1 matches 7 of the central bases. Sequencing was performed on PBMCs. This sequence was found in a male donor in good health and CMV-seropositive. CDR3 reads: CASSLADRLIYEQYF. The sequenced DNA is TGTGCCAGCAGTTTAGCGGACAGGTTGATCTACGAGCAGTACTTC.